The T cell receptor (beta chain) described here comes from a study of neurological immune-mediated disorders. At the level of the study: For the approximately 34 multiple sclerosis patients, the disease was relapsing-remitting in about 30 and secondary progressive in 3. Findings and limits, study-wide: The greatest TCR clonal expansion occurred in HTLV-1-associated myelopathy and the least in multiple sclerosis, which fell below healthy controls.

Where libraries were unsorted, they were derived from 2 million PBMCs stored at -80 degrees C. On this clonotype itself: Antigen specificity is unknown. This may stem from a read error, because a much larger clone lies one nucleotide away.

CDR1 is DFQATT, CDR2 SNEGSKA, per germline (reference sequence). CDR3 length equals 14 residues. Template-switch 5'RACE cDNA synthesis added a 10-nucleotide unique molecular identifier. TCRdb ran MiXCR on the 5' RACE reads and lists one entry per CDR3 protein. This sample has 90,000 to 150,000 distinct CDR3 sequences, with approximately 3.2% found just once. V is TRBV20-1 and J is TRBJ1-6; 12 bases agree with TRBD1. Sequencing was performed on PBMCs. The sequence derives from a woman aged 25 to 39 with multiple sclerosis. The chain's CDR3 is CSASGTGGNSPLNF. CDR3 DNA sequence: TGCAGTGCTAGTGGGACAGGGGGCAATTCACCCCTCAACTTT.